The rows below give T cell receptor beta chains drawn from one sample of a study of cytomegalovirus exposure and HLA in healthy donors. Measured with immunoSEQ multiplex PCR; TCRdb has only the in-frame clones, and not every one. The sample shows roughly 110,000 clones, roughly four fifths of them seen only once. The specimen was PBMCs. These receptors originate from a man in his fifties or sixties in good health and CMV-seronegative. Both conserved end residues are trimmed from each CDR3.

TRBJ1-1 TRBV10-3 AISALQGDTEAF
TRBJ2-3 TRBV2 ASSLQVNADTQY
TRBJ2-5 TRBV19 ASSIELAGIETQY
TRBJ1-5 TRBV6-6 ASSYKNSNQPQH
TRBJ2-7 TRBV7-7 ASSLGRLGAYYEQY
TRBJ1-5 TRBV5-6 ASSLEAQGSQPQH
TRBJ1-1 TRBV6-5 ASSDRPVNTEAF
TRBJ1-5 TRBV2 ASRGREGGNNQPQH
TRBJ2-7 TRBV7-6 ASSLGQGAYEQY
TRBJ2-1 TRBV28 ASSPTGVGGFDEQF
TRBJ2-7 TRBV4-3 ASSHQTGSYEQY
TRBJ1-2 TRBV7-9 ASEGGYGYT
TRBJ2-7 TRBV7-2 ASSRQGDEQY
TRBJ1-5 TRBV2 ASRYTQNQPQH
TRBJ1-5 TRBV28 ASSRTGQPQH
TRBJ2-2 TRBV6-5 ASSKRDGELF
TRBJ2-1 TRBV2 ASSVEGGYYNEQF
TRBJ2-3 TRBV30 AWSAWRGGQDTQY
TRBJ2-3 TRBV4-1 ASSQIPFTDTQY
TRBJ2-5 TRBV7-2 ASSWTREQY
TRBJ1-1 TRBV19 AGRGTGNTEAF
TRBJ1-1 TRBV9 ASTRADSLGYTEAF
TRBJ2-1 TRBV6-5 ASSLRTSGSYNEQF
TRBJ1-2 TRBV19 ASTAGGQGDYGYT
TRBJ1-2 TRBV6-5 ASSTGAHGYT
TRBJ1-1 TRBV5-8 ASSLLETEAF
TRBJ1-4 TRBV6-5 ASSYSSGALEKLF
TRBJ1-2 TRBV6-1 ASSELQGAGGYT
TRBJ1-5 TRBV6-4 ASSVTGGNQPQH
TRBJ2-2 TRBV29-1 SVLTTTVATGELF
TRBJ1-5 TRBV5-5 ASSLYSYNQPQH
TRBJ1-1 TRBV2 ASRYRGNTEAF
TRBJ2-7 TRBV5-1 ASSLETGSEQY
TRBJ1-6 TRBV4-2 ASSQDPGQPNSPLH
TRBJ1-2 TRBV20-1 SAKGGREGT
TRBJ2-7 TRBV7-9 ASRRLRDRVNEQY
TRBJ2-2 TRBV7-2 ASSRDGSNTGELF
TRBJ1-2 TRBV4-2 ASSQDQGVGGYT
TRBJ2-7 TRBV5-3 ARSLVPRAGEQY
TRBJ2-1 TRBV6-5 ASSYSGSEQF
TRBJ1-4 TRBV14 ASSPQGGPRSEKLF
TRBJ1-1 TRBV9 ASSVTGGLNTEAF
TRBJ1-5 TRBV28 ASSFSRQLGQPQH
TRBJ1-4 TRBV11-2 ASRVQGADEKLF
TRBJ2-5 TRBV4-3 ASSQGTGYQETQY
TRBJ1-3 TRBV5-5 ASSLAGRPSSGNTIY
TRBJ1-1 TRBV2 ASSGQGDTEAF
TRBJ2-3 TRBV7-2 ASSPDWTDTQY
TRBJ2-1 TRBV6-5 ASSYGTGTYNEQF
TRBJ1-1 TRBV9 ASSATPATTNTEAF
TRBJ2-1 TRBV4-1 ASSQGGGGRGNEQF
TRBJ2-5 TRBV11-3 ASSLPRDRGRKTQY